This T cell receptor (beta chain) was retrieved from a study of blood T cell repertoires in COVID-19. The CDR3 covers 14 residues. Germline V CDR1 and CDR2: SGHVS, FQNEAQ. V dropped 3 bases and J dropped 2 bases, with 10 bases sitting between them. TCRdb keeps only in-frame clones here, not all; method: immunoSEQ multiplex PCR. The repertoire holds roughly 240,000 clones, with 87% as singletons. The sequence was obtained from a woman under 40 with acute COVID-19. Sequences were obtained from PBMCs or T cells enriched from blood (not recorded which). This chain uses TRBV7-8 with TRBJ1-2; possible D gene TRBD1, 6 bases. The CDR3 reads CASSFTGGNYGYTF. The CDR3 DNA reads TGTGCCAGCAGCTTTACGGGGGGCAACTATGGCTACACCTTC.